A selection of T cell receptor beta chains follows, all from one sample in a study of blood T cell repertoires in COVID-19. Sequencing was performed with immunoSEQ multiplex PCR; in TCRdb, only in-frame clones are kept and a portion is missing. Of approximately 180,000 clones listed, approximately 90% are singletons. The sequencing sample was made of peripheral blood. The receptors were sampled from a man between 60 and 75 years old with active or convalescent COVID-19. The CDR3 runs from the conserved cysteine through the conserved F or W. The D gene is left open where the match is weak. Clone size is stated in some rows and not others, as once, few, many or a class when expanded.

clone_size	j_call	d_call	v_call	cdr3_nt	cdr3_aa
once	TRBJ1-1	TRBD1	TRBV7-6	TGTGCCAGCAGCCCCCAAAGACAGGGGGTTTACACTGAAGCTTTCTTT	CASSPQRQGVYTEAFF
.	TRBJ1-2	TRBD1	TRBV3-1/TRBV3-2	TGTGCCAGCAGCCAACACGGGGGGACAGGGATAAGTTTTTCCTTC	CASSQHGGTGISFSF
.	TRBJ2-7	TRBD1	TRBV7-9	TGTGCCAGCAGTAGACAGGGGTCCTACGAGCAGTACTTC	CASSRQGSYEQYF
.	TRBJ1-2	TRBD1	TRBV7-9	TGTGCCAGCAGCCTCCGGGACAGGGGTAACTATGGCTACACCTTC	CASSLRDRGNYGYTF
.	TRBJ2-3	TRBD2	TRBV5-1	TGCGCCAGCCACATAGATGTCGGGGGGGCTTCGGTAGATACGCAGTATTTT	CASHIDVGGASVDTQYF
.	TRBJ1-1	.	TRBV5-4	TGTGCCAGCAGCTTGGATGGGAGGAACACTGAAGCTTTCTTT	CASSLDGRNTEAFF
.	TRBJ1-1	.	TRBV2	TGTGCCAGCAGTGTTATACGGGGGGGCACTGAAGCTTTCTTT	CASSVIRGGTEAFF
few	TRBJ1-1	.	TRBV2	TGTGCCAGCAGACGGGATCTGAACACTGAAGCTTTCTTT	CASRRDLNTEAFF
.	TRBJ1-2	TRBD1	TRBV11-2	TGTGCCAGCAGCACAGGACAGGGGGCCTACTATGGCTACACCTTC	CASSTGQGAYYGYTF
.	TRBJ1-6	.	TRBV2	TGTGCCAGCAGTGCCACAGCAGGATCTAATTCACCCCTCCACTTT	CASSATAGSNSPLHF